This T cell receptor beta chain was recorded in a study of T cells in Graves' hyperthyroidism and ophthalmopathy (dated by TCRdb to the late 2010s). With regard to the full study: Peripheral blood was sampled at the time of initial diagnosis, prior to any treatment. To identify distinguishing TCR V-J signatures, a discovery cohort of some 99 patients was used, comprising 43 with Graves' ophthalmopathy and some 60 with stable Graves' hyperthyroidism. Whether ophthalmopathy could be predicted prospectively was tested in an independent validation cohort made up of 18 to 20 hyperthyroidism patients plus 17 patients who later progressed to ophthalmopathy. After blood sampling, hyperthyroidism patients were treated with methimazole at a starting dose of 30 mg daily, and ophthalmopathy patients were treated with high-dose intravenous methylprednisolone. In addition, the study compared T-cell repertoires in thyroid tissue and in blood from about 6 Graves' hyperthyroidism patients. The paper reports TCR Vbeta CDR3 sequencing of over 130 peripheral blood samples: under 45 ophthalmopathy, some 80 hyperthyroidism and around 17 progressor patients. The roughly 94 discovery patients were randomly divided into training and test sets at a 7:3 ratio. What the study reported, not specific to this receptor: During validation, the model predicted progression to ophthalmopathy a median of around 6 months ahead of onset, with approximately 70% sensitivity and 72% to 80% specificity. No statistical method was used to fix the sample size in advance, and group allocation was not hidden from the investigators. Ophthalmopathy was separated from stable hyperthyroidism by a 13 V-J signature model, with approximately 85% sensitivity and roughly 81% specificity obtained in cross-validation and 80%/75% obtained in testing. Blood samples also contained most of the expanded thyroid clonotypes (frequency above 0.001), which suggests that blood repertoires may reflect thyroid immune responses.

Hyperthyroidism patients were aged 18 to 65 years and newly diagnosed, with disease duration of less than 2 months. Exclusion was applied to patients with uncontrolled infections, other autoimmune diseases, pregnancy or lactation. Diagnoses relied on clinical symptoms, serum thyroxine and TRAb, thyroid ultrasound and orbital computed tomography. Blood from progressor patients was collected at the time of first diagnosis with hyperthyroidism, before any ophthalmopathy symptoms had appeared. PBMCs were isolated from approximately 10 ml of fresh peripheral blood by Ficoll-Paque density gradient centrifugation. Progressor patients were defined as those initially diagnosed with Graves' hyperthyroidism in whom ophthalmopathy developed during follow-up. Trizol reagent was used to extract total RNA, and RNA quality was then checked on an Agilent 2100 Bioanalyzer. This clonotype appeared many times. The antigen it binds to is not known. No much larger clone exists at a distance of one base, and base qualities are not known.

CDR1 and CDR2 (SGHRS, YFSETQ) derive from the germline V gene. The CDR3 contains 17 residues, cysteine and phenylalanine counted. The sequence is cut down to CDR3 DNA, 51 bases in frame from base 1. Between the V and J ends, shortened by 4 bases and 0 bases respectively, the junction contains 18 bases. TCR beta CDR3 regions were amplified from RNA transcripts. A first-round RT-PCR of the TCR CDR3 used the HTBI primer set with the Qiagen OneStep RT-PCR kit. Libraries were constructed in a second round of multiplex PCR, after which size selection and purification were carried out. The libraries were sequenced on an Illumina HiSeq2000 using paired-end 100 bp reads. For the original study's pipeline: SOAPnuke was used to process the raw data, throwing out any read that contained adapters or uncalled bases, had a mean Phred below 15, or lacked an exact constant-primer or identifier match. High-quality paired reads were merged using COPE v1.2.5, and each unique nucleotide sequence was defined as a clonotype. Clonotypes were aligned to IMGT TRBV, TRBD and TRBJ reference segments using MiTCR v1.1. Only V-J combinations with frequency above 0.0001, covering 99% to 99.2% of repertoires, were analysed. A TCS score was defined as the ratio of F50 (clonal expansion) to E x V (chaos), with BLOSUM62-based TCRdist applied between CDR3 peptides within each V-J. Welch's t-statistics and random forest reduced 500 to 550 V-J features to 10 to 15, which were used in a naive Bayes classifier (R e1071). TCRdb reprocessed the public reads (quality trimming at Q25 with fastp, clone calling with MiXCR) and kept in-frame beta chains. CDR3 protein duplicates are merged, each entry listing the most common genes and DNA. These V and J calls are TCRdb output, not the study's own analysis. The sample records hundreds of thousands of distinct CDR3 sequences, around 20% of which are singletons. The biggest ten clones account for over 15% of the sample.

The sample was blood. The chain is made from TRBV5-1 and TRBJ2-3; the D gene may be TRBD1 or TRBD2, since each aligns over 5 bases. This sequence was found in a woman in her forties or fifties with Graves' hyperthyroidism that later progressed to Graves' ophthalmopathy. The DNA is as follows: TGCGCCAGCAGCCTAAACGTAAGGGGACCAAGCACAGATACGCAGTATTTT. This codes for CASSLNVRGPSTDTQYF.